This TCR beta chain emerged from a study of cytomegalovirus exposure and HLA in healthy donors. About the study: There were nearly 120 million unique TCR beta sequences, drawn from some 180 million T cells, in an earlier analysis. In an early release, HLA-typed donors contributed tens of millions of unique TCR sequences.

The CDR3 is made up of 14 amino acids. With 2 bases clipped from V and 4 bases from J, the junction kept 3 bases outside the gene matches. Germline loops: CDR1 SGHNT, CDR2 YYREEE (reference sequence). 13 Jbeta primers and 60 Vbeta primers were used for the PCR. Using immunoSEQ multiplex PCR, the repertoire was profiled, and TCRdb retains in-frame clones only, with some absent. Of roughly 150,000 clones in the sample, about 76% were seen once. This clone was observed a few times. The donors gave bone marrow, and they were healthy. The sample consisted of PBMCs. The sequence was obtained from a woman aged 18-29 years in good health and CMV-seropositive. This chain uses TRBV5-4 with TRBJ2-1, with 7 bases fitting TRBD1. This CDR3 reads CASSLPGQYNEQFF. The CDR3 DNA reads TGTGCCAGCAGCTTACCGGGACAGTACAATGAGCAGTTCTTC.